These 10 T cell receptor beta chains share one sample of origin, sequenced in a study of T cell responses to AZD1222 COVID-19 vaccine. This table comes from immunoSEQ multiplex PCR, and its TCRdb copy is limited to in-frame clones, with some not included. The top ten hold approximately 16% of the sample, which has roughly 98,000 clones, 85% to 90% seen once. Sequences were derived from peripheral blood, sampled 28 days after the second AZD1222 dose. These receptor sequences come from an adult who received the AZD1222 COVID-19 vaccine.

The chain has TRBV7-2 and TRBJ1-3, with D uncertain. Looked up from germline, CDR1 is SGHTA and CDR2 is FQGNSA. The CDR3 contains 13 residues. The V end lost 5 bases, the J end lost 4 bases, and 9 bases lay between the germline ends. DNA for the CDR3: TGTGCCAGCAGCCCCGTGACAGGAAACACCATATATTTT. Translating it yields CASSPVTGNTIYF.

The chain has TRBV18 and TRBJ1-1, with 11 bases that match TRBD1. With V trimmed by 4 bases and J by 8 bases, 6 bases remained unmatched. Looked up from germline, CDR1 is KGHSH and CDR2 is LQKENI. The CDR3 consists of 14 residues. CDR3 protein: CASSQRTGGNEAFF. Here the CDR3 DNA reads TGTGCCAGCTCACAGCGGACAGGGGGCAACGAAGCTTTCTTT.

The V gene is TRBV5-5, the J gene TRBJ1-1; weak D call: TRBD1 (6 bases). The CDR3 totals 15 residues. Germline V gene lookup returns CDR1 SGHKS and CDR2 YYEKEE (reference sequence). With 5 bases removed from V and 2 bases from J, the gap between germline ends came to 16 bases. CDR3 DNA sequence: TGTGCCAGCAGGGACTTGGGGGGCAGCAACACTGAAGCTTTCTTT. This gives the protein CASRDLGGSNTEAFF.

DNA of the CDR3: TGTGCCAGCAGCCTAGGGGGAATAGGGCCGGACACCTTC. This sequence encodes CASSLGGIGPDTF. The chain couples TRBV7-8 to TRBJ1-2; maybe TRBD1 (6 bases). Germline lookup yields CDR1 SGHVS and CDR2 FQNEAQ. V dropped 5 bases and J dropped 12 bases, with 19 bases sitting between them. CDR3 length: 13 amino acids.

V usage is TRBV3-1 (or the pseudogene TRBV3-2) and J usage is TRBJ2-3, with D possibly being TRBD1 or TRBD2 (5 bases each). This CDR3 is built from 15 residues. Trimming took 0 bases from V and 1 from J, leaving 8 bases between them. Germline V gene sequence: CDR1 LGHDT, CDR2 YNNKEL (reference sequence). CDR3 nucleotides: TGTGCCAGCAGCCAAGACTGGGACCGCACAGATACGCAGTATTTT. Protein: CASSQDWDRTDTQYF.

The V and J genes are TRBV15 and TRBJ2-3; D ambiguous. Trimming removed 0 bases at V and 0 bases at J, with 10 bases between. This CDR3 comprises 16 residues. CDR1 is LNHNV and CDR2 is YYDKDF in the germline V gene (reference sequence). The CDR3 sequence is CATSREAKRSTDTQYF. The CDR3 coding sequence is TGTGCCACCAGCAGAGAAGCGAAAAGGAGCACAGATACGCAGTATTTT. Using reference TRBV15 and TRBJ2-3 for the parts outside the CDR3, the full variable domain is DAMVIQNPRYQVTQFGKPVTLSCSQTLNHNVMYWYQQKSSQAPKLLFHYYDKDFNNEADTPDNFQSRRPNTSFCFLDIRSPGLGDTAMYLCATSREAKRSTDTQYFGPGTRLTVL.

The chain employs TRBV15 and TRBJ1-6; D unresolved. Germline values: CDR1 LNHNV, CDR2 YYDKDF (reference sequence). V gave up 0 bases and J gave up 10 bases, with 7 bases separating them. CDR3 length: 13 amino acids. This CDR3 reads CATSRDRESPLHF. Here the CDR3 DNA reads TGTGCCACCAGCAGAGATAGAGAATCACCCCTCCACTTT.

V gene TRBV7-3 combines with J gene TRBJ2-3; the match to TRBD2 covers 7 bases. Per germline, CDR1 SGHTA and CDR2 FQGTGA. V dropped 4 bases and J dropped 4; count of bases not matched to a gene: 8. The CDR3 runs to 15 residues. The CDR3 bases are TGTGCCAGCAGCTCGAGGACTAGTTCCCCAGATACGCAGTATTTT. This translates into CASSSRTSSPDTQYF.

The rearrangement links TRBV5-1 to TRBJ1-1; D is ambiguous. Trimming took 0 bases from V and 1 from J, leaving 7 bases between them. Per the germline V gene, CDR1 is SGHRS and CDR2 is YFSETQ. This CDR3 is 14 amino acids long. The CDR3 region is CASSLGVTNTEAFF. The DNA for the CDR3 is TGCGCCAGCAGCTTGGGAGTTACGAACACTGAAGCTTTCTTT.

The CDR3 loop reads CASREGAGGLETQYF. In nucleotides, the CDR3 is TGTGCCAGCAGAGAGGGGGCAGGGGGCCTGGAGACCCAGTACTTC. The chain links TRBV2 to TRBJ2-5; 8 nucleotides line up with TRBD1. The CDR3 covers 15 residues. CDR1 SNHLY and CDR2 FYNNEI come from the germline V gene. The ends lost 6 bases at V and 5 bases at J; junction bases unmatched: 11.